The source of this T cell receptor beta chain is a study of cytotoxic CD8 clonotypes in ibrutinib-treated CLL. The germline gives CDR1 SGHNT, CDR2 YENEEA. The CDR3 is 14 amino acids. V was clipped by 5 bases and J by 5 bases; unmatched bases: 6. General study findings and limits: Elevated clonality accompanied ibrutinib response, with a return toward baseline values at progression. Sample timing was unmatched between remission and later-progressing patients; lymph nodes unstudied.

The table lists this clone with many counts. Antigen: not known. Using immunoSEQ multiplex PCR, the repertoire was profiled, and TCRdb retains in-frame clones only, with some absent. The sample yields 30,000 to 40,000 clones, 60% to 80% seen once. The V gene is TRBV11-3, the J gene TRBJ1-1, with 9 bases matching TRBD1. The source was PBMCs, collected before ibrutinib treatment. The clonotype was recovered from a human donor with chronic lymphocytic leukemia. CDR3 residues: CASSHRDRVTEAFF. CDR3 DNA sequence: TGTGCCAGCAGCCACCGGGACAGGGTTACTGAAGCTTTCTTT.